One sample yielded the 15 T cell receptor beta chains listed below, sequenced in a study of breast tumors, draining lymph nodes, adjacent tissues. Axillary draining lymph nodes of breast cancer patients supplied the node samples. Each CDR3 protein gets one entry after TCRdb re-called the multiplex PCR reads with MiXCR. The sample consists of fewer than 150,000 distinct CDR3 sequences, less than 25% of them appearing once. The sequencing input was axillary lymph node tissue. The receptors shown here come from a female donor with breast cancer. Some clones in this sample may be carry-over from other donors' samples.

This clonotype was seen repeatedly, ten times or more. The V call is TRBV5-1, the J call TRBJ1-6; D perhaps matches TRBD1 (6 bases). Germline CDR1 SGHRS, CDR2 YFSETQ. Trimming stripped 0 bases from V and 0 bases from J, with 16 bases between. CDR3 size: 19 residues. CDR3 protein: CASSLGWGTSSSYNSPLHF. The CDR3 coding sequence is TGCGCCAGCAGCTTGGGTTGGGGGACAAGTTCCTCCTATAATTCACCCCTCCACTTT.

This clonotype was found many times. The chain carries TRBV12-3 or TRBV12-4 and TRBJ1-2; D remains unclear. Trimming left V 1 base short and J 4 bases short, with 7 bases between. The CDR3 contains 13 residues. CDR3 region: CASSLERSYGYTF. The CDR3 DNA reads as TGTGCCAGCAGTTTAGAGAGGAGCTATGGCTACACCTTC.

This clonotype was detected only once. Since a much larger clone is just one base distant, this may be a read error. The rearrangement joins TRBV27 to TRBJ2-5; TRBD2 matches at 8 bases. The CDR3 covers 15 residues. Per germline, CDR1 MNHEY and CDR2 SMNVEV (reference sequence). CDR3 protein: CASWAAGVSQETQNF. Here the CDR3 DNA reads TGTGCCAGTTGGGCAGCGGGAGTTTCCCAAGAGACCCAGAACTTC.

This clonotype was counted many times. The CDR3 region has the DNA TGTGCCAGCAGTCCCTCGGGACAGGGCTACGAGCAGTACTTC. Its translation is CASSPSGQGYEQYF. The chain joins TRBV27 to TRBJ2-7, with TRBD1 matching over 9 bases. The CDR3 loop spans 14 amino acids. Losses at the gene ends were 5 bases for V and 3 bases for J; bases not matched to a gene: 5. CDR1 is MNHEY and CDR2 is SMNVEV in the germline V gene (reference sequence).

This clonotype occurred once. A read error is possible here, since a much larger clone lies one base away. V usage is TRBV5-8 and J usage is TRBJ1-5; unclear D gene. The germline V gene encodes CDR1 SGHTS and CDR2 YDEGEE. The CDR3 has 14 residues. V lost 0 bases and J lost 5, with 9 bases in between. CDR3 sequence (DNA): TGTGCCAGCAGCTTGGGACGGAACGATCAGCCCCAGCATTTT. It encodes CASSLGRNDQPQHF.

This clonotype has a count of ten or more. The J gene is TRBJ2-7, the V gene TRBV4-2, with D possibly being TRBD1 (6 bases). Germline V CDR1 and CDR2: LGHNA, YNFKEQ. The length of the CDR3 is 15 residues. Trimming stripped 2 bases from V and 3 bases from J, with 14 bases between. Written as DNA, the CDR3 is TGTGCCAGCAGCCAACCCGCCAGGGGCAACTACGAGCAGTACTTC. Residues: CASSQPARGNYEQYF.

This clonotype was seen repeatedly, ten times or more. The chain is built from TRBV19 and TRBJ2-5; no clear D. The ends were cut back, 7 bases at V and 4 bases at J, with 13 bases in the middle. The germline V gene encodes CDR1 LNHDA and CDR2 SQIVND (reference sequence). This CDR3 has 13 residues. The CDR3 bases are TGTGCCAGTATGGAGAACGGAATAGAGACCCAGTACTTC. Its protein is CASMENGIETQYF. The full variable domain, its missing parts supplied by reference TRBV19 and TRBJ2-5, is DGGITQSPKYLFRKEGQNVTLSCEQNLNHDAMYWYRQDPGQGLRLIYYSQIVNDFQKGDIAEGYSVSREKKESFPLTVTSAQKNPTAFYLCASMENGIETQYFGPGTRLLVL.

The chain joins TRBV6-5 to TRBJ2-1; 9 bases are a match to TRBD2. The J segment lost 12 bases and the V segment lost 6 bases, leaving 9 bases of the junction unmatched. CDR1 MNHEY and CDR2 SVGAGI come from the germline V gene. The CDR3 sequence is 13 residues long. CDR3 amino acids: CASSSGTSFGQFF. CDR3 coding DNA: TGTGCCAGCAGCTCCGGGACTAGCTTTGGGCAGTTCTTC.

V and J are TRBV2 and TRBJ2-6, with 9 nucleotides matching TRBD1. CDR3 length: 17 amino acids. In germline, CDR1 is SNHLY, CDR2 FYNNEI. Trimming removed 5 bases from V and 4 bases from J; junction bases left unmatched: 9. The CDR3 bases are TGTGCCAGCAGTCGCCGGGACAGGGCGGGAGGGGCCAACGTCCTGACTTTC. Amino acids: CASSRRDRAGGANVLTF.

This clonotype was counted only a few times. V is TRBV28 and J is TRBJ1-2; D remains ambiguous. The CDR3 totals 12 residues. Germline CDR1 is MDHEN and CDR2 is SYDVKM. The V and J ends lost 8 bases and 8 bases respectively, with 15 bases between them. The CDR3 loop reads CASSRLRYGYTF. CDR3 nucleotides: TGTGCCAGCTCACGTCTTAGATACGGCTACACCTTC.

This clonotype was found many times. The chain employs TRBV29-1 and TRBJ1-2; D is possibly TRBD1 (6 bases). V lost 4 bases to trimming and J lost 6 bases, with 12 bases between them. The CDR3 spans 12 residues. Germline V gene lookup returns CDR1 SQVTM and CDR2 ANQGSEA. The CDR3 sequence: CSVVGGQDGYTF. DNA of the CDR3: TGCAGCGTTGTCGGGGGGCAAGATGGCTACACCTTC.

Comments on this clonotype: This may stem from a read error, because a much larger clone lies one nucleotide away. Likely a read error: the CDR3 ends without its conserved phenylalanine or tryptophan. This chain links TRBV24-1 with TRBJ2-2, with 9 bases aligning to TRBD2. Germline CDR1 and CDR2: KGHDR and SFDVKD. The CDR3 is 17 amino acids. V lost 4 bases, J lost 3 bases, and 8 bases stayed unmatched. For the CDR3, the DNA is TGTGCCACCAGTGACCCCTTCGCGGGAGGGGACACCGGGGAGCTGTTTGTT. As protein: CATSDPFAGGDTGELFV.

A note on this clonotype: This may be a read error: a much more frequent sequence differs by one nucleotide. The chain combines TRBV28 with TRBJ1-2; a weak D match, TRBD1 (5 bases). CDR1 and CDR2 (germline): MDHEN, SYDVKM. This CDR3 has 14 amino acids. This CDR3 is CASSSGLTNYGYAF. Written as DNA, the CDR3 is TGTGCCAGCAGTTCGGGACTGACTAACTATGGCTACGCCTTC.

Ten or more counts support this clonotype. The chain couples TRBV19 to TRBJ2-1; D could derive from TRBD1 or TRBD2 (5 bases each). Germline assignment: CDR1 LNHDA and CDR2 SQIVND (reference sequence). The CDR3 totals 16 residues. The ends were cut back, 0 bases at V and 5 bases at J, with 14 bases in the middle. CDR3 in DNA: TGTGCCAGTAGTATAGAGAATCACGGGGCTGACAATGAGCAGTTCTTC. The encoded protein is CASSIENHGADNEQFF.

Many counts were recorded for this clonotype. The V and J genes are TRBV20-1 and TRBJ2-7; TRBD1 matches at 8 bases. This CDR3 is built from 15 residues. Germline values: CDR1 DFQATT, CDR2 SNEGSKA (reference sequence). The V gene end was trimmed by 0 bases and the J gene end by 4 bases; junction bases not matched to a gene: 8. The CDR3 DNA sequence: TGCAGTGCTAGAGATACGCGACAGGGGAAGTACGAGCAGTACTTC. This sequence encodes CSARDTRQGKYEQYF.